This is a list of T cell receptor beta chains from one sample in a study of blood T cells in healthy people across ages. TCRdb used MiXCR to reprocess the 5' RACE reads, holding one entry per CDR3 protein. The sample carries 1.5 million or so distinct CDR3 sequences, about 45% recorded once. Sequencing was performed on blood. The receptors originated from a woman between 18 and 30 years old in good health. Each CDR3 is given with its conserved first and last residue. The D gene is left open where the match is weak. Size values are once, few and many counts, or a class for expanded clones, and some rows have none.

J	V	D	size	DNA	CDR3
TRBJ2-7	TRBV28	TRBD1	few	TGTGCCAGCAGTTTTACGGACAGGGTAGGCGAGCAGTACTTC	CASSFTDRVGEQYF
TRBJ2-5	TRBV6-6	.	.	TGTGCCACCTGGGGCATAGACAATGAGCAGTACTTC	CATWGIDNEQYF
TRBJ2-1	TRBV7-2	.	.	TGTGCCAGCAGCTTAGTAATTGGCTTTAACAATGAGCAGTTCTTC	CASSLVIGFNNEQFF
TRBJ2-7	TRBV7-8	.	many	TGTGCCAGCAGCTTAGTACAGGCCTACGAGCAGTACTTC	CASSLVQAYEQYF
TRBJ2-1	TRBV18	.	many	TGTGCCAGCTCATTCAGGGCCACCTACAATGAGCAGTTCTTC	CASSFRATYNEQFF
TRBJ1-2	TRBV2	.	few	TGTGCCTGCGAAGTGGGGGGGCTTGGCTACACCTTC	CACEVGGLGYTF
TRBJ2-5	TRBV29-1	.	.	TGCAGCGTTGGATTCCGGGGGTTGGAGACCCAGTACTTC	CSVGFRGLETQYF
TRBJ1-6	TRBV6-1	.	.	TGTGCCAGCCTTCGGGAGCAGTATAATTCACCCCTCCACTTT	CASLREQYNSPLHF
TRBJ2-4	TRBV7-2	.	.	TGTGCCAGCAGCCCCATGGGGGCCAAAAACATTCAGTACTTC	CASSPMGAKNIQYF
TRBJ2-5	TRBV6-5	TRBD2	.	TGTGCCAGCAGTCCCGGACTAGCGGTAGTTGATGAGCAGTACTTC	CASSPGLAVVDEQYF
TRBJ2-5	TRBV5-1	.	.	TGCGCCAGCAGCGCCTTCGTTGGGCTGGAAGAGACCCAGTACTTC	CASSAFVGLEETQYF
TRBJ1-2	TRBV29-1	.	few	TGCAGCGTTGTCGACTCTAGGTCCCACTATGGCTACACCTTC	CSVVDSRSHYGYTF
TRBJ2-1	TRBV5-1	TRBD2	.	TGCGCCAGCAGCTTGGAGGCTAGCGGGGGAGAGCAGTTCTTC	CASSLEASGGEQFF
TRBJ1-1	TRBV20-1	.	few	TGCAGTGCTAGAGGACGGGGAACCGGCGGGGGTGAAGCTTTCTTT	CSARGRGTGGGEAFF
TRBJ2-7	TRBV7-8	.	.	TGTGCCAGCAGCTTAATGGGAGCAGGTTCCTACGAGCAGTACTTC	CASSLMGAGSYEQYF
TRBJ2-3	TRBV27	TRBD2	few	TGTGCCAGCAGCACCCTTAGCGGGGGGCGCACAGATACGCAGTATTTT	CASSTLSGGRTDTQYF
TRBJ1-1	TRBV12-3/TRBV12-4	.	.	TGTGCCAGCGCCCAGGCAGGAGGCGCTGAAGCTTTCTTT	CASAQAGGAEAFF
TRBJ1-1	TRBV20-1	TRBD1	.	TGCAGTGCTGGCCTCACAGGGGGACAAGCTTTCTTT	CSAGLTGGQAFF
TRBJ2-3	TRBV4-3	.	many	TGCGCCAGCAGCCTTCAAGAATCCCCTCCAGATACGCAGTATTTT	CASSLQESPPDTQYF
TRBJ1-5	TRBV7-2	.	.	TGTGCCAGCGGATGGGGCAATCAGCCCCAGCATTTT	CASGWGNQPQHF
TRBJ1-2	TRBV27	.	.	TGTGCCGGCAGGATGGGGATTAACTATGGCTACACCTTC	CAGRMGINYGYTF
TRBJ2-4	TRBV20-1	.	.	TGCAGTGCTAGACTACCGGGCCCCATAAACAAAAACATTCAGTACTTC	CSARLPGPINKNIQYF
TRBJ1-1	TRBV2	.	.	TGTGCCAGGGGGACACGGACAGCGAACACTGAAGCTTTCTTT	CARGTRTANTEAFF
TRBJ2-7	TRBV24-1	TRBD2	few	TGTGCCACCAGTGATTTATCACCTGACCTGGGGGGGGATGAGCAGTACTTC	CATSDLSPDLGGDEQYF
TRBJ2-7	TRBV19	TRBD2	few	TGTGCCAGTAGCCTTCGGACTAGCGCCTACGAGCAGTACTTC	CASSLRTSAYEQYF
TRBJ2-7	TRBV6-2/TRBV6-3	TRBD2	few	TGTGCCAGCAGTTACTCGCCCCGGGACTACTCCTACGAGCAGTACTTC	CASSYSPRDYSYEQYF
TRBJ1-1	TRBV27	TRBD1	.	TGTGCCACCGGGACAGGACGGGGAGCTTTCTTT	CATGTGRGAFF
TRBJ1-1	TRBV4-3	.	.	TGCGCCAGCAGCCAAGGGGGCGTCTTTGAGAACACTGAAGCTTTCTTT	CASSQGGVFENTEAFF
TRBJ2-1	TRBV4-2	.	.	TGTGCCAGCAGCCAAGATAGCCTATACAATGAGCAGTTCTTC	CASSQDSLYNEQFF
TRBJ2-1	TRBV7-6	.	.	TGTGCCAGCAGCGCACTCGGGTATGAGCAGTTCTTC	CASSALGYEQFF
TRBJ2-1	TRBV12-3/TRBV12-4	.	.	TGTGCCAGCACCCCCTCGGGGCCCCACTCCTACAATGAGCAGTTCTTC	CASTPSGPHSYNEQFF
TRBJ2-3	TRBV20-1	TRBD2	.	TGCAGTGCTAGAGAGCGAGCGGGAGAGGAAGATACGCAGTATTTT	CSARERAGEEDTQYF
TRBJ1-5	TRBV7-2	.	.	TGTGCCAGCAGCTTAGACAGGATTGTTCAGCCCCAGCATTTT	CASSLDRIVQPQHF
TRBJ1-5	TRBV6-2/TRBV6-3	.	.	TGTGCCAGCAGCCCTCTCGCGGGGGGCGCAGGTAAAGCCCAGCATTTT	CASSPLAGGAGKAQHF
TRBJ2-1	TRBV11-2	.	.	TGTGCCAGCAGCCACCACGCTTGGGATTCCTACAATGAGCAGTTCTTC	CASSHHAWDSYNEQFF
TRBJ1-1	TRBV4-3	.	.	TGCGCCAGCAGCCAAGAGGCTACGCTTCCAAGGGACACTGAAGCTTTCTTT	CASSQEATLPRDTEAFF
TRBJ1-2	TRBV4-1	.	.	TGCGCCAGCAGCCAAGAAGGTCCCCAACAGGGTAACCATGGCTACACCTTC	CASSQEGPQQGNHGYTF
TRBJ2-3	TRBV15	.	many	TGTGCCACCGGTTATTCCGATACAGATACGCAGTATTTT	CATGYSDTDTQYF
TRBJ1-1	TRBV6-2/TRBV6-3	.	.	TGTGCCAGCAGTCTCCCGACAGGACTGAACACTGAAGCTTTCTTT	CASSLPTGLNTEAFF
TRBJ2-7	TRBV29-1	.	.	TGCAGCACAGTAGGGGGAGACCAGTACTTC	CSTVGGDQYF
TRBJ2-7	TRBV5-1	.	.	TGCGCCAGCAGCTTGGGACTAGAAGGCTACGAGCAGTACTTC	CASSLGLEGYEQYF
TRBJ2-7	TRBV20-1	.	few	TGCAGTGCTAGAAGGGGGTGGGATGAGCAGTACTTC	CSARRGWDEQYF
TRBJ2-5	TRBV2	TRBD2	.	TGTGCCAGCAACATAGCGGGAGGGCCAATCAATGAGCAGTACTTC	CASNIAGGPINEQYF
TRBJ1-1	TRBV29-1	.	few	TGCAGCGTTGAAGAGCAGACGCCCGAAGCTTTCTTT	CSVEEQTPEAFF
TRBJ2-5	TRBV28	.	.	TGTGCCAGCAGTTTATTGGGTTTAACCTACAATGAGCAGTACTTC	CASSLLGLTYNEQYF
TRBJ2-7	TRBV12-5	.	.	TGTGCTAGTGGTTTGGTCCACCTCCTAACGGGGCCGACGCTACGAAGCTCCTACAATGAGCAGTACTTC	CASGLVHLLTGPTLRSSYNEQYF
TRBJ2-5	TRBV2	.	.	TGTGCCAGCAGTGAACTGGCGAGGGGAGAGACCCAGTACTTC	CASSELARGETQYF
TRBJ1-6	TRBV4-3	TRBD1	.	TGCGCCAGCAGCCAAGCGGCCAGGGGGTCTTCACCCCTCCACTTT	CASSQAARGSSPLHF
TRBJ2-7	TRBV7-9	.	.	TGTGCCAGCAGCCCAAAGGCGTCCTACGAGCAGTACTTC	CASSPKASYEQYF
TRBJ1-2	TRBV5-6	.	.	TGTGCCAGCAGCTTGCGTCGGAGCTATGGCTACACCTTC	CASSLRRSYGYTF
TRBJ2-7	TRBV6-5	.	.	TGTTCAGTGGGGCGGGATGGCTCCTACAATGAGCAGTACTTC	CSVGRDGSYNEQYF
TRBJ2-4	TRBV12-3/TRBV12-4	.	few	TGTGCCAGCAGTTTAAATTGGGGGATAGACATTCAGTACTTC	CASSLNWGIDIQYF
TRBJ2-7	TRBV14	TRBD2	.	TGTGCCAGCAGCCAAGATAAGGCGGGAGGGCCCTACAATGAGCAGTACTTC	CASSQDKAGGPYNEQYF
TRBJ1-4	TRBV5-6	.	.	TGTGCCAGCAGCTTCCGGGACTTGGAAAAACTGTTTTTT	CASSFRDLEKLFF
TRBJ2-1	TRBV27	.	.	TGTGCCAGCAGTTTCTTGGGGGTGGCCAATGAGCAGTTCTTC	CASSFLGVANEQFF
TRBJ2-7	TRBV7-2	.	few	TGTGCCAGCAGCTCGGCCGCGGGGAGCCCCTCCTACGAGCAGTACTTC	CASSSAAGSPSYEQYF
TRBJ2-3	TRBV28	TRBD1	few	TGTGCCAGCAGTCGGACGGGCGAGGGGGCACCAGATACGCAGTATTTT	CASSRTGEGAPDTQYF
TRBJ2-1	TRBV12-3/TRBV12-4	.	few	TGTGCCACCGTCGGGGTTATGCGGTCCTACAATGAGCAGTTCTTC	CATVGVMRSYNEQFF
TRBJ1-2	TRBV29-1	.	.	TGCAGCGTTGAAGATCAAACTGGCCCTGGCTACACCTTC	CSVEDQTGPGYTF
TRBJ1-2	TRBV5-6	.	.	TGTGCCAGCAGCTTGTGGCAGATTAACTATGGCTACACCTTC	CASSLWQINYGYTF